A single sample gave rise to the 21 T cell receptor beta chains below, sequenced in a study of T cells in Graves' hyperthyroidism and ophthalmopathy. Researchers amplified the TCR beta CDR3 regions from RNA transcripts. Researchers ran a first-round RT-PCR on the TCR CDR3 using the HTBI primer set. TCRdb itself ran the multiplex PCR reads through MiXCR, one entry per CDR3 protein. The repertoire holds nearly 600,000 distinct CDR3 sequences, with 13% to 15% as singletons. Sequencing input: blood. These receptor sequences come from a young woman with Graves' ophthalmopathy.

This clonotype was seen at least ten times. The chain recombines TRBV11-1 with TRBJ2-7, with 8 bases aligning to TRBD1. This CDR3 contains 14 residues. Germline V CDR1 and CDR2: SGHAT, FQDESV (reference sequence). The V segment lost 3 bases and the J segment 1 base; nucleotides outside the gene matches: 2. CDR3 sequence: CASSLGQDSYEQYF. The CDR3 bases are TGTGCCAGCAGCTTGGGACAGGATTCCTACGAGCAGTACTTC.

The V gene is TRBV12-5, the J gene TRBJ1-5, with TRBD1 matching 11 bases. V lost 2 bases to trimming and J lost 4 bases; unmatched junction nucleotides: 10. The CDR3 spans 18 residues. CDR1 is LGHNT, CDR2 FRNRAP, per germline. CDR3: CASGLPGDRGGTNQPQHF. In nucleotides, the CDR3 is TGTGCTAGTGGTTTGCCGGGGGACAGGGGGGGCACGAATCAGCCCCAGCATTTT.

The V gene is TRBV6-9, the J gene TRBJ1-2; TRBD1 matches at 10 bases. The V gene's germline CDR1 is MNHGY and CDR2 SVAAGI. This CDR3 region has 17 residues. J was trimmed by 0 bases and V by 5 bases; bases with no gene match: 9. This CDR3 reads CASSLGTGDWSNYGYTF. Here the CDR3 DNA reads TGTGCCAGCAGTCTCGGGACAGGGGATTGGTCTAACTATGGCTACACCTTC.

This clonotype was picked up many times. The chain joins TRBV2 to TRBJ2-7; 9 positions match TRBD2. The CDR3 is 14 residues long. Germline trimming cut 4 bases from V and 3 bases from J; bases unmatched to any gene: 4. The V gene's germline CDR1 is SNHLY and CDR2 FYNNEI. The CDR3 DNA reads TGTGCCAGCAGTGGCGTACTAGCGGGCTACGAGCAGTACTTC. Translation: CASSGVLAGYEQYF.

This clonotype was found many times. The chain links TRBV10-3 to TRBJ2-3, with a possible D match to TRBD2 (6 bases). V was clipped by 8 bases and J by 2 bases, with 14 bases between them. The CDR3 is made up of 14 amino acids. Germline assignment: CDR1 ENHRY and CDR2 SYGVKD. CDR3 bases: TGTGCCATCGGGGAGCGGGCTTCCACAGATACGCAGTATTTT. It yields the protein CAIGERASTDTQYF.

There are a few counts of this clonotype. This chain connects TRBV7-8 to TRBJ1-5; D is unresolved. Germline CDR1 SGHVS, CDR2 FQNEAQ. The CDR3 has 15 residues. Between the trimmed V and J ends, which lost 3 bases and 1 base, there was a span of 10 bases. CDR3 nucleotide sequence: TGTGCCAGCAGCTTTACACGGAGCAGCAATCAGCCCCAGCATTTT. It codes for CASSFTRSSNQPQHF.

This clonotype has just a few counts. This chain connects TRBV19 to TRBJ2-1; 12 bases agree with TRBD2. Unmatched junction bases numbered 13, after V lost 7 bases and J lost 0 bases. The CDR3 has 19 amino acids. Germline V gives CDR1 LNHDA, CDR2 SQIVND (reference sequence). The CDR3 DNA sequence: TGTGCCAGTATTCCGACTAGCGGGAGTTTCTATAGCTCCTACAATGAGCAGTTCTTC. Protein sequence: CASIPTSGSFYSSYNEQFF. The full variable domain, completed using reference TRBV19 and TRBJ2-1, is DGGITQSPKYLFRKEGQNVTLSCEQNLNHDAMYWYRQDPGQGLRLIYYSQIVNDFQKGDIAEGYSVSREKKESFPLTVTSAQKNPTAFYLCASIPTSGSFYSSYNEQFFGPGTRLTVL.

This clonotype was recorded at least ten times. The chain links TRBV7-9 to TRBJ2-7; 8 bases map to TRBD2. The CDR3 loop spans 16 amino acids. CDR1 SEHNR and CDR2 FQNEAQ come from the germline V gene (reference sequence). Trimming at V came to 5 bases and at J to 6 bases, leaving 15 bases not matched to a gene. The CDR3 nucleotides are TGTGCCAGCAGCCGCCGGGGGGGGGATTCAATCCGCGAGCAGTACTTC. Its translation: CASSRRGGDSIREQYF.

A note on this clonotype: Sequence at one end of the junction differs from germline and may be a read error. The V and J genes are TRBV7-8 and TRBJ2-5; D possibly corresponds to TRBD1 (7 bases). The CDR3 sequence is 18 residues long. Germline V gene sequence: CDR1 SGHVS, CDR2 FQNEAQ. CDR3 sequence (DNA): TGTACCAGCAGCTTAGTGGGGTTCCGTGGTAACAGGGGAGGGACCCAGTACTTC. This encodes CTSSLVGFRGNRGGTQYF.

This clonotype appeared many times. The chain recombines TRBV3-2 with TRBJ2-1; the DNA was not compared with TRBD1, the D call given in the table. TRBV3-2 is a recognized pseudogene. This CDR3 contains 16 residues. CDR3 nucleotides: TGTGCCAGCAGCCCTCGCCCACTCAGCTCCTACAATGAGCAGTTCTTC. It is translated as CASSPRPLSSYNEQFF.

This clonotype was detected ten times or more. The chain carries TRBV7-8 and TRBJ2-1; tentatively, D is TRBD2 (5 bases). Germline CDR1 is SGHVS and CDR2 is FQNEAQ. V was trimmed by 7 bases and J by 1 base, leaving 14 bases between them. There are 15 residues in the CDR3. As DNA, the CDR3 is TGTGCCAGCAAAGTTTGGAGGAGGTCCTACAATGAGCAGTTCTTC. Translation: CASKVWRRSYNEQFF.

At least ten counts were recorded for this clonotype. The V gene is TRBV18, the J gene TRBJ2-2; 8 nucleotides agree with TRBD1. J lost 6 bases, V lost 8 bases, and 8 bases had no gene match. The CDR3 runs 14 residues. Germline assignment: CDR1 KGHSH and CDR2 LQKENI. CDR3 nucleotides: TGTGCCAGCGCACGGACAGGGACGGCCGGGGAGCTGTTTTTT. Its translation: CASARTGTAGELFF.

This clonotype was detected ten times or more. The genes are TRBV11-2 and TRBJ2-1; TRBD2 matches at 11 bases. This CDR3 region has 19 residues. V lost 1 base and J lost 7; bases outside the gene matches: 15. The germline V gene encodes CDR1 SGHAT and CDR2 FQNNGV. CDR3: CASSLGVAPGLAAGNEQFF. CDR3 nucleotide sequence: TGTGCCAGCAGCTTAGGCGTAGCACCGGGACTAGCGGCGGGGAATGAGCAGTTCTTC.

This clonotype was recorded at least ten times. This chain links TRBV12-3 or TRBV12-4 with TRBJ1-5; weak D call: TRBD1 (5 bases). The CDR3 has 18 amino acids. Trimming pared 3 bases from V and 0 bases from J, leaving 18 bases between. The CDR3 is CASSLGGAGKYSNQPQHF. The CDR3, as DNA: TGTGCCAGCAGTTTGGGTGGGGCAGGTAAATATAGCAATCAGCCCCAGCATTTT.

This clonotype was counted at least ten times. CDR3 region: CASSLETGTAGELFF. Here the CDR3 DNA reads TGTGCCAGCAGTTTAGAGACAGGGACGGCCGGGGAGCTGTTTTTT. V is TRBV12-3 or TRBV12-4 and J is TRBJ2-2; 7 positions match TRBD1. The CDR3 contains 15 residues. V gave up 1 base and J gave up 6 bases; unmatched junction bases: 5.

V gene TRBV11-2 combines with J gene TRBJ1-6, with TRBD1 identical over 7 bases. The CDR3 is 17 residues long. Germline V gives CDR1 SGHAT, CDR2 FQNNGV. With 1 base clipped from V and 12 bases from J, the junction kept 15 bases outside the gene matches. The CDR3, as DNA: TGTGCCAGCAGCTTAGGAACGACAGGGCGGGAATTGGGACCCCTCCACTTT. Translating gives CASSLGTTGRELGPLHF.

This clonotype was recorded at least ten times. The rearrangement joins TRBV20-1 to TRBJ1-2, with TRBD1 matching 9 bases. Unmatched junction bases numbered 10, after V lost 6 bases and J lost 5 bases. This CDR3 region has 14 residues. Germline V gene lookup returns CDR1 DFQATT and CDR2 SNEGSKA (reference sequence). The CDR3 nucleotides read TGCAGTGCGATAACCGGGACAGGGCGGTATGGCTACACCTTC. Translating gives CSAITGTGRYGYTF.

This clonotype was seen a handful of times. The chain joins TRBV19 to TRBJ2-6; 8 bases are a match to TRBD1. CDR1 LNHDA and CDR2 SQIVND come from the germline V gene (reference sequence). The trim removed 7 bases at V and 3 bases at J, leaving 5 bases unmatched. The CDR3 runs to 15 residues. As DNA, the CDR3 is TGTGCCAGTAACAGGGGGGTAGGTGGGGCCAACGTCCTGACTTTC. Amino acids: CASNRGVGGANVLTF.

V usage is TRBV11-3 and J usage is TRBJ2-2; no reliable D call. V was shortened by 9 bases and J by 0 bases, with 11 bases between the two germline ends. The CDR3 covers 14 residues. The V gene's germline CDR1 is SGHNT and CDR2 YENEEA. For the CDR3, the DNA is TGTGCCAGTAGTGTCCAGGCGAACACCGGGGAGCTGTTTTTT. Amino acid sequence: CASSVQANTGELFF.

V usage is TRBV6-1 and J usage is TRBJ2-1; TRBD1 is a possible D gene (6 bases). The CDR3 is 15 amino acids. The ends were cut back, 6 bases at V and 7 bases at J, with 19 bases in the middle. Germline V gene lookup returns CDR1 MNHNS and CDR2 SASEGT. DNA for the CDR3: TGTGCCAGCAGCGCCCGGACAGCAAACCAAAATGAGCAGTTCTTC. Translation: CASSARTANQNEQFF.

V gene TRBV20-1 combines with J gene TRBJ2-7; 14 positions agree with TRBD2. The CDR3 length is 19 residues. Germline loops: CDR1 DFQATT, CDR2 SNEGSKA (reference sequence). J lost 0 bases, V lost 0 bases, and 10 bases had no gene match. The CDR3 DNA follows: TGCAGTGCTAGAGATGAGGGGGGACTAGCGGGAGACTTCTCCTACGAGCAGTACTTC. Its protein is CSARDEGGLAGDFSYEQYF.